The subject of this entry is one T cell receptor beta chain. Its target is unknown. CTLA-4 blockade with ipilimumab, together with focal radiation, was given to patients with chemo-refractory metastatic non-small-cell lung cancer. This sample is drawn from a study of radiotherapy plus CTLA-4 blockade in lung cancer. The overall study: Of all patients, over 15% responded objectively and 25% to 40% showed disease control. General study findings and limits: Early blood T cell clone dynamics reportedly forecast response best, with interferon-beta. Tumor-origin TCR clones grew in blood after radiotherapy plus ipilimumab.

Assay used: immunoSEQ multiplex PCR; TCRdb lists only in-frame clones, some missing. The sample holds some 46,000 clones; around four fifths are singletons and the top ten take 2.5% to 4%. Germline V lookup: CDR1 LNHDA, CDR2 SQIVND (reference sequence). The CDR3 runs 14 residues. Trimming took off 6 bases at V and 7 bases at J, with 19 bases between the two ends. This chain uses TRBV19 with TRBJ2-7; D gene ambiguous. This material consisted of peripheral blood, taken from a patient treated with radiotherapy plus ipilimumab. The TCR was taken from a human donor with non-small cell lung cancer who had stable disease on radiotherapy plus ipilimumab. CDR3: CASSPSRNYGEQYF. For the CDR3, the DNA is TGTGCCAGTAGCCCAAGTAGAAACTACGGTGAGCAGTACTTC.